Included here is one TCR beta chain sequence, with context. Its antigen is not identified. These data are taken from a study of blood T cells in healthy people across ages. Broader study findings: A strong correlation was found between TCR beta diversity and the percentage of naive T cells. Age brought a roughly linear fall in TCR beta diversity measured per million T cells.

Per-sample yields of isolated PBMCs were at least 6 million. Total RNA, at least 5.5 micrograms per sample, came from PBMCs. CDR3 length: 15 residues. V shed 5 bases and J 4 bases; nucleotides not matched to a gene: 6. The V gene's germline CDR1 is SEHNR and CDR2 FQNEAQ (reference sequence). For the second PCR, which ran for about 6 to 11 cycles, a sample-barcoded 5' primer and a J-beta primer mix were used. TCRdb reprocessed the 5' RACE reads via MiXCR and lists one record per CDR3 protein. The data show hundreds of thousands of distinct CDR3 sequences, more than 45% seen once. The sample was blood. The chain is built from TRBV7-9 and TRBJ1-2; TRBD1 matches 11 bases. The TCR comes from an older man in good health. The CDR3 DNA reads TGTGCCAGCAGCCTGGACAGGGGGCAGGTCTATGGCTACACCTTC. Protein: CASSLDRGQVYGYTF.